The rows below give T cell receptor beta chains drawn from one sample of a study of blood T cell repertoires in COVID-19. Sequencing used immunoSEQ multiplex PCR; TCRdb keeps in-frame clones, though not all of them. The sample consists of 200,000 to 250,000 clones, 70% to 90% of them appearing once. The source material was peripheral blood. The receptors stem from a woman aged 18-29 years who had recovered from COVID-19. The CDR3 runs from the conserved cysteine through the conserved F or W. A D gene is named only where the DNA matches it firmly. The size field is filled for only some rows; it gives once, few, many or a size class.

TRBV7-6	-	TRBJ1-1	TRBD1	CASSLGQGLEAFF	TGTGCCAGCAGCTTAGGACAGGGGCTGGAAGCTTTCTTT
TRBV4-2	-	TRBJ1-5	-	CASSQDGLDREIF	TGTGCCAGCAGCCAAGATGGACTGGACCGGGAAATTTTT
TRBV7-2	once	TRBJ1-3	-	CASSLVRVGTSGNTIYF	TGTGCCAGCAGCTTAGTCAGGGTCGGAACCTCTGGAAACACCATATATTTT
TRBV13	-	TRBJ2-1	TRBD1	CASSLGRTGDVNEQFF	TGTGCCAGCAGCTTAGGCCGGACAGGGGATGTGAATGAGCAGTTCTTC
TRBV2	few	TRBJ1-2	-	CASSEPGGRDGYTF	TGTGCCAGCAGTGAACCTGGGGGCAGGGATGGCTACACCTTC
TRBV14	-	TRBJ2-3	TRBD2	CASSRSQRLAGVADTQYF	TGTGCCAGCAGCCGATCGCAAAGACTAGCGGGAGTAGCAGATACGCAGTATTTT
TRBV4-2	-	TRBJ1-2	-	CASSQGTVEFYGYTF	TGTGCCAGCAGCCAAGGGACAGTCGAGTTTTATGGCTACACCTTC
TRBV29-1	-	TRBJ1-1	-	CSVGRDYTEAFF	TGCAGCGTTGGTCGGGACTACACTGAAGCTTTCTTT
TRBV5-6	-	TRBJ2-7	TRBD1	CASSPPRGQALRQYF	TGTGCCAGCAGCCCCCCGCGCGGACAGGCCTTGCGGCAGTACTTC
TRBV4-1	-	TRBJ2-7	TRBD2	CASSQEFSGSVGEQYF	TGCGCCAGCAGCCAAGAATTCAGCGGGAGTGTTGGAGAGCAGTACTTC
TRBV5-1	-	TRBJ2-7	-	CASSLFATGSSYEQYF	TGCGCCAGCAGCTTGTTCGCGACGGGGAGCTCCTACGAGCAGTACTTC
TRBV7-9	few	TRBJ2-7	TRBD1	CASSFLGTEYYYEQYF	TGTGCCAGCAGCTTTCTCGGGACAGAATATTACTACGAGCAGTACTTC
TRBV19	-	TRBJ2-1	-	CASSKGEGPNEQFF	TGTGCCAGTAGTAAGGGGGAGGGCCCCAATGAGCAGTTCTTC
TRBV4-3	-	TRBJ2-7	-	CASSQGGGRFEYEQYF	TGCGCCAGCAGCCAAGGAGGAGGGAGGTTTGAATACGAGCAGTACTTC
TRBV19	-	TRBJ1-6	-	CASRHDPGSTYNSPLHF	TGTGCCAGTAGGCATGACCCGGGGTCAACCTATAATTCACCCCTCCACTTT
TRBV6-2/TRBV6-3	-	TRBJ2-3	-	CASSPQGLTDTQYF	TGTGCCAGCAGTCCACAGGGCCTCACAGATACGCAGTATTTT
TRBV10-3	-	TRBJ2-7	-	CAISDSREVEQYF	TGTGCCATCAGTGATTCCAGGGAGGTCGAGCAGTACTTC
TRBV6-2/TRBV6-3	-	TRBJ2-3	-	CASSYSVGEGFTDTQYF	TGTGCCAGCAGTTACTCAGTAGGGGAAGGTTTTACAGATACGCAGTATTTT
TRBV6-2/TRBV6-3	few	TRBJ1-2	-	CASSPMGPTGPRYGYTF	TGTGCCAGCAGCCCTATGGGGCCGACAGGCCCCCGCTATGGCTACACCTTC
TRBV5-4	few	TRBJ1-5	-	CASSSRDTDQPQHF	TGTGCCAGCAGCTCGCGAGACACCGATCAGCCCCAGCATTTT
TRBV11-3	-	TRBJ2-7	TRBD2	CASSSITASGGTYEQYF	TGTGCCAGCAGCTCAATCACCGCTAGCGGGGGGACCTACGAGCAGTACTTC
TRBV10-3	-	TRBJ2-7	TRBD2	CAIRGGTAKVYEQYF	TGTGCCATCAGGGGAGGGACTGCGAAAGTCTACGAGCAGTACTTC
TRBV3-1/TRBV3-2	-	TRBJ2-1	TRBD2	CASSQEASGNEQFF	TGTGCCAGCAGCCAAGAGGCTAGCGGCAATGAGCAGTTCTTC
TRBV28	-	TRBJ1-5	-	CASSPPGRLVVIPQHF	TGTGCCAGCAGCCCTCCCGGCAGGTTAGTAGTGATTCCCCAGCATTTT
TRBV6-2/TRBV6-3	once	TRBJ2-7	-	CASSYSIPGEQYF	TGTGCCAGCAGTTACTCGATCCCAGGCGAGCAGTACTTC
TRBV7-3	-	TRBJ1-2	-	CASSPASGEDYGYTF	TGTGCCAGCAGCCCCGCTTCGGGGGAGGACTATGGCTACACCTTC
TRBV7-9	-	TRBJ1-1	TRBD1	CASSLPGQGVLAFF	TGTGCCAGCAGCTTGCCGGGACAGGGAGTTTTGGCTTTCTTT
TRBV10-1	-	TRBJ1-2	-	CASRDRTGIYNYGYTF	TGCGCCAGCAGGGATAGAACAGGGATTTATAACTATGGCTACACCTTC
TRBV4-3	-	TRBJ1-5	TRBD1	CASSQGQGNQPQHF	TGCGCCAGCAGCCAGGGACAGGGTAATCAGCCCCAGCATTTT
TRBV7-9	once	TRBJ2-3	-	CASSPVTDTQYF	TGTGCCAGCAGCCCAGTAACGGATACGCAGTATTTT
TRBV5-1	-	TRBJ2-3	TRBD2	CASSSSGRAGTDTQYF	TGCGCCAGCAGTTCAAGCGGGAGGGCCGGCACAGATACGCAGTATTTT